This TCR beta chain was recovered during a study of blood T cell repertoires in COVID-19. Study background: Sources were T cells, B-cell-depleted T cells, or PBMCs; the material itself was cDNA or gDNA.

V dropped 5 bases and J dropped 3 bases, with 13 bases sitting between them. CDR1 is KGHSH and CDR2 is LQKENI in the germline V gene. This CDR3 spans 14 amino acids. Produced via immunoSEQ multiplex PCR; TCRdb's table is partial and in-frame only. The repertoire holds 100,000 to 120,000 clones, with just over 75% as singletons. This receptor was identified in a woman of 80 years or more with acute or convalescent COVID-19. The rearrangement links TRBV18 to TRBJ2-5; perhaps TRBD2 as D (6 bases). Material for sequencing was peripheral blood. The CDR3 loop reads CASSESGHKETQYF. The CDR3 coding sequence is TGTGCCAGCTCAGAGAGCGGGCATAAAGAGACCCAGTACTTC.